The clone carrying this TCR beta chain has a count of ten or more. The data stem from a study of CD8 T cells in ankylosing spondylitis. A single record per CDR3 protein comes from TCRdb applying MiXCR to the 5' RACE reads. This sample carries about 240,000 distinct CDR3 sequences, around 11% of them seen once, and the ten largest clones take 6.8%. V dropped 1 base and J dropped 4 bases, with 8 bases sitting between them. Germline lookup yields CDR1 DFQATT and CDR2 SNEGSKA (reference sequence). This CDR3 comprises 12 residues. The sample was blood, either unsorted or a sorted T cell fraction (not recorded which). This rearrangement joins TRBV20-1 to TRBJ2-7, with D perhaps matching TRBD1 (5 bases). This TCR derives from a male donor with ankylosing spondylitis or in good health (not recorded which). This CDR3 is CSARVQGYEQYF. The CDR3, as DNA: TGCAGTGCTAGAGTCCAGGGTTACGAGCAGTACTTC.